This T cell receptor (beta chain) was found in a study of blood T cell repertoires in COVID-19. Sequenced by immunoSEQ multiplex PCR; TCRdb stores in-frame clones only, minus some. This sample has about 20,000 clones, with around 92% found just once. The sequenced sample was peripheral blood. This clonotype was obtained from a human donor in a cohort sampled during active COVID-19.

In DNA form, the CDR3 reads TGTGCCAGCAATCTAGGAACTGAGATAAGCAATAACTACGAGCAGTACTTC. This gives the protein CASNLGTEISNNYEQYF. The chain recombines TRBV27 with TRBJ2-7, with D hard to call. Germline CDR1 reads MNHEY; CDR2 reads SMNVEV (reference sequence). Deletions cut 7 bases from V and 3 bases from J, with 25 bases between. The CDR3 length is 17 residues.